This passage covers 31 T cell receptor beta chains from one sample sequenced in a study of blood T cell repertoires in COVID-19. Produced via immunoSEQ multiplex PCR; TCRdb's table is partial and in-frame only. This table holds about 140,000 clones, roughly four fifths found once. The sequencing input was peripheral blood. The receptors were gathered from an elderly woman with active or convalescent COVID-19.

This clone was seen a few times. V usage is TRBV9 and J usage is TRBJ1-2; no clear D. Germline V gene data show CDR1 as SGDLS and CDR2 as YYNGEE. This CDR3 spans 12 amino acids. V lost 4 bases and J 1 base, leaving 5 bases between the germline ends. DNA of the CDR3: TGTGCCAGCAGCACAGTTAACTATGGCTACACCTTC. Translating it yields CASSTVNYGYTF.

The V gene is TRBV6-5, the J gene TRBJ1-3, with no clear D. Germline V CDR1 and CDR2: MNHEY, SVGAGI. The V and J ends lost 5 bases and 0 bases respectively, with 11 bases between them. The CDR3 spans 15 residues. The CDR3 nucleotides read TGTGCCAGCAGTCCCCCGCGTGGCTCTGGAAACACCATATATTTT. Protein: CASSPPRGSGNTIYF.

This clone was seen only once. The V and J genes are TRBV9 and TRBJ2-1, with 8 bases aligning to TRBD2. This CDR3 comprises 16 residues. The junction had 17 bases not matched to a gene; V was cut back by 10 bases and J by 5 bases. Germline V gives CDR1 SGDLS, CDR2 YYNGEE. CDR3 coding DNA: TGTGCCCGCCGCGTCGGGGGCGGGGGGACCCACAATGAGCAGTTCTTC. This translates into CARRVGGGGTHNEQFF.

This chain joins TRBV6-6 and TRBJ2-7, with D perhaps TRBD1 (5 bases). CDR1 MNHNY and CDR2 SVGAGI come from the germline V gene (reference sequence). The V gene lost 5 bases and the J gene lost 7 bases, with 12 bases spanning the gap. The CDR3 has 12 amino acids. CDR3 in DNA: TGTGCCAGCAGTCAGTCAGCAGGGGAGCAGTACTTC. It translates to CASSQSAGEQYF.

The chain has TRBV5-1 and TRBJ1-1, with D perhaps TRBD1 (5 bases). The V gene's germline CDR1 is SGHRS and CDR2 YFSETQ. The CDR3 extends over 15 amino acids. Trimming left V 0 bases short and J 0 bases short, with 9 bases between. CDR3 DNA: TGCGCCAGCAGCTTGGTATTGGGGCTGAACACTGAAGCTTTCTTT. Protein: CASSLVLGLNTEAFF.

This clone has just a few counts. The chain is built from TRBV7-9 and TRBJ1-5; 9 nucleotides line up with TRBD1. This CDR3 is built from 14 residues. V lost 5 bases to trimming and J lost 1 base; unmatched junction nucleotides: 0. Germline V gene lookup returns CDR1 SEHNR and CDR2 FQNEAQ (reference sequence). The CDR3 region is CASSGTGSNQPQHF. DNA for the CDR3: TGTGCCAGCAGCGGGACAGGGAGCAATCAGCCCCAGCATTTT.

This chain joins TRBV7-2 and TRBJ2-7; D is possibly TRBD2 (5 bases). Germline V gives CDR1 SGHTA, CDR2 FQGNSA. Deletions cut 5 bases from V and 6 bases from J, with 14 bases between. This CDR3 is built from 13 residues. This CDR3 is CASSRPERSEQYF. The CDR3 region has the DNA TGTGCCAGCAGCCGGCCGGAGCGGTCCGAGCAGTACTTC.

This clone appeared once. The chain carries TRBV6-1 and TRBJ2-7; TRBD1 might be the D (8 bases). The germline V gene has CDR1 MNHNS and CDR2 SASEGT. Trimming took 4 bases from V and 4 from J, leaving 17 bases between them. This CDR3 region has 15 residues. The CDR3 reads CASSVATGDYYEQYF. CDR3 nucleotide sequence: TGTGCCAGCAGTGTCGCGACAGGGGACTATTACGAGCAGTACTTC.

The genes are TRBV7-9 and TRBJ2-5, with 12 positions matching TRBD2. Germline loops: CDR1 SEHNR, CDR2 FQNEAQ (reference sequence). The CDR3 consists of 15 residues. V lost 2 bases, J lost 4 bases, and 2 bases stayed unmatched. CDR3 sequence reads: CASSLLAGGRETQYF. In DNA form, the CDR3 reads TGTGCCAGCAGCTTACTAGCGGGGGGGCGAGAGACCCAGTACTTC.

This clone showed up just a few times. The chain is built from TRBV28 and TRBJ1-2, with 8 bases that match TRBD1. V shed 6 bases and J 7 bases; nucleotides not matched to a gene: 10. Germline CDR1 and CDR2: MDHEN and SYDVKM. The CDR3 totals 14 residues. Here the CDR3 DNA reads TGTGCCAGCAGGGGCCTCGGGACAGGAGGTGGCTACACCTTC. Translating it yields CASRGLGTGGGYTF.

The chain joins TRBV2 to TRBJ2-1, with 9 bases identical to TRBD1. The ends lost 2 bases at V and 7 bases at J; junction bases unmatched: 6. CDR3 size: 15 residues. Germline lookup yields CDR1 SNHLY and CDR2 FYNNEI. This CDR3 is CASSEMGTGRNEQFF. CDR3 DNA: TGTGCCAGCAGTGAAATGGGGACAGGGCGTAATGAGCAGTTCTTC.

The V gene is TRBV18, the J gene TRBJ2-1; 7 positions match TRBD1. The J segment lost 8 bases and the V segment lost 5 bases, leaving 6 bases of the junction unmatched. The CDR3 consists of 13 residues. Germline lookup yields CDR1 KGHSH and CDR2 LQKENI. For the CDR3, the DNA is TGTGCCAGCTCATCCTCTCAGGGGGATGAGCAGTTCTTC. Amino acid sequence: CASSSSQGDEQFF.

The J gene is TRBJ2-7, the V gene TRBV7-2, with no clear D. The germline V gene encodes CDR1 SGHTA and CDR2 FQGNSA. CDR3 length: 17 amino acids. Trimming removed 0 bases from V and 2 bases from J, with 17 bases in between. The CDR3 is CASSLASGVTSPYEQYF. The CDR3, as DNA: TGTGCCAGCAGCTTAGCGTCGGGTGTCACCTCCCCCTACGAGCAGTACTTC.

The V and J genes are TRBV6-6 and TRBJ2-5, with TRBD2 identical over 14 bases. The germline gives CDR1 MNHNY, CDR2 SVGAGI (reference sequence). The CDR3 has 16 residues. Germline trimming cut 6 bases from V and 2 bases from J; bases unmatched to any gene: 5. CDR3 sequence (DNA): TGTGCCAGCAGCCCGACTAGCGGGGGGGGACAAGAGACCCAGTACTTC. Its translation: CASSPTSGGGQETQYF.

The chain recombines TRBV29-1 with TRBJ2-7; 11 bases align to TRBD1. V lost 0 bases to trimming and J lost 2 bases; unmatched junction nucleotides: 0. The CDR3 has 14 residues. Germline CDR1 is SQVTM and CDR2 is ANQGSEA. The CDR3 is CSVEEGQGAYEQYF. CDR3 nucleotides: TGCAGCGTTGAAGAGGGACAGGGGGCCTACGAGCAGTACTTC.

J is TRBJ1-1 and V is TRBV7-2; no firm D call. The CDR3 sequence is 15 residues long. V was shortened by 1 base and J by 1 base, with 10 bases between the two germline ends. Germline V CDR1 and CDR2: SGHTA, FQGNSA. DNA for the CDR3: TGTGCCAGCAGCTTAGAGCCAAACGAGAACACTGAAGCTTTCTTT. Its protein is CASSLEPNENTEAFF.

The chain combines TRBV2 with TRBJ2-5, with a tentative D call TRBD1 (6 bases). Germline lookup yields CDR1 SNHLY and CDR2 FYNNEI. The ends were cut back, 4 bases at V and 5 bases at J, with 14 bases in the middle. The CDR3 spans 14 residues. The CDR3 loop reads CASSVGASWETQYF. Written as DNA, the CDR3 is TGTGCCAGCAGTGTGGGGGCGTCCTGGGAGACCCAGTACTTC.

The chain joins TRBV2 to TRBJ1-5; 7 positions agree with TRBD1. The germline V gene has CDR1 SNHLY and CDR2 FYNNEI. V shed 7 bases and J 4 bases; nucleotides not matched to a gene: 10. This CDR3 spans 15 amino acids. DNA for the CDR3: TGTGCCAGCACTAAAAGGGGACAGCAAAATCAGCCCCAGCATTTT. Translating gives CASTKRGQQNQPQHF. Based on the CDR3 plus reference TRBV2 and TRBJ1-5, the full variable domain is EPEVTQTPSHQVTQMGQEVILRCVPISNHLYFYWYRQILGQKVEFLVSFYNNEISEKSEIFDDQFSVERPDGSNFTLKIRSTKLEDSAMYFCASTKRGQQNQPQHFGDGTRLSIL.

This clone has only one observation. The rearrangement links TRBV6-2 or TRBV6-3 to TRBJ1-1; the D is unclear. Per the germline V gene, CDR1 is MNHEY and CDR2 is SVGEGT. Trimming took off 5 bases at V and 1 base at J, with 5 bases between the two ends. The CDR3 covers 12 residues. CDR3 sequence: CASSRGNTEAFF. CDR3 nucleotide sequence: TGTGCCAGCAGTCGGGGGAACACTGAAGCTTTCTTT.

This rearrangement joins TRBV5-4 to TRBJ2-6; D gene unclear. CDR1 SGHNT and CDR2 YYREEE come from the germline V gene (reference sequence). The CDR3 is made up of 17 amino acids. Trimming took off 0 bases at V and 0 bases at J, with 10 bases between the two ends. The CDR3 region is CASSLARLSSGANVLTF. DNA of the CDR3: TGTGCCAGCAGCTTGGCCAGGTTAAGCTCTGGGGCCAACGTCCTGACTTTC. The variable domain in full, completed from reference TRBV5-4 and TRBJ2-6, reads ETGVTQSPTHLIKTRGQQVTLRCSSQSGHNTVSWYQQALGQGPQFIFQYYREEENGRGNFPPRFSGLQFPNYSSELNVNALELDDSALYLCASSLARLSSGANVLTFGAGSRLTVL.

In this sample, this clone turned up many times. The genes are TRBV7-3 and TRBJ1-5, with a weak D call TRBD1 (5 bases). Trimming took 2 bases from V and 5 from J, leaving 19 bases between them. CDR1 and CDR2 from the germline V gene are SGHTA and FQGTGA. The CDR3 is made up of 17 amino acids. The CDR3 loop is CASSLGFGGKEDQPQHF. The CDR3 DNA is TGTGCCAGCAGCTTAGGTTTCGGGGGGAAGGAAGATCAGCCCCAGCATTTT.

The rearrangement joins TRBV7-3 to TRBJ2-2, with a possible D match to TRBD2 (6 bases). CDR3 length equals 13 residues. Trimming pared 8 bases from V and 5 bases from J, leaving 12 bases between. Germline V gene lookup returns CDR1 SGHTA and CDR2 FQGTGA. In nucleotides, the CDR3 is TGTGCCAGCTCAATTCGGGAGACCGGGGAGCTGTTTTTT. Its translation is CASSIRETGELFF. The entire variable domain, with the rest obtained from reference TRBV7-3 and TRBJ2-2, is as follows: GAGVSQTPSNKVTEKGKYVELRCDPISGHTALYWYRQSLGQGPEFLIYFQGTGAADDSGLPNDRFFAVRPEGSVSTLKIQRTERGDSAVYLCASSIRETGELFFGEGSRLTVL.

This chain connects TRBV5-1 to TRBJ1-2; 7 positions match TRBD1. Germline V gene lookup returns CDR1 SGHRS and CDR2 YFSETQ. The J segment lost 5 bases and the V segment lost 0 bases, leaving 7 bases of the junction unmatched. This CDR3 is 15 amino acids long. CDR3 bases: TGCGCCAGCAGCTTGGCCCATATGGGACAGTATGGCTACACCTTC. It codes for CASSLAHMGQYGYTF.

The chain has TRBV7-3 and TRBJ2-2, with TRBD2 matching 11 bases. V gave up 4 bases and J gave up 0 bases; unmatched junction bases: 10. CDR1 SGHTA and CDR2 FQGTGA come from the germline V gene. CDR3 length equals 19 residues. Written as DNA, the CDR3 is TGTGCCAGCAGCTCACCTAGCGGGGGGACGACAGCGAACACCGGGGAGCTGTTTTTT. Translated: CASSSPSGGTTANTGELFF.

This chain uses TRBV19 with TRBJ1-5; a weak D match, TRBD1 (5 bases). The CDR3 has 14 amino acids. V shed 4 bases and J shed 3 bases, with 10 bases lying between them. Germline assignment: CDR1 LNHDA and CDR2 SQIVND (reference sequence). This CDR3 is CASSNRQNNQPQHF. The CDR3 DNA sequence: TGTGCCAGTAGTAATAGACAGAACAATCAGCCCCAGCATTTT.

V is TRBV6-2 or TRBV6-3 and J is TRBJ1-2; D remains ambiguous. Trimming pared 0 bases from V and 3 bases from J, leaving 14 bases between. The CDR3 is made up of 16 amino acids. CDR1 and CDR2 from the germline V gene are MNHEY and SVGEGT. The DNA of the CDR3 is TGTGCCAGCAGTTACTCGATCGCAACAATTCACTATGGCTACACCTTC. Protein: CASSYSIATIHYGYTF.

The V call is TRBV5-1, the J call TRBJ2-5, with TRBD2 identical over 12 bases. CDR3 size: 16 residues. Looked up from germline, CDR1 is SGHRS and CDR2 is YFSETQ. Trimming at V came to 7 bases and at J to 2 bases, leaving 9 bases not matched to a gene. The CDR3, as DNA: TGCGCCAGCGCTCCCTCTAGCGGGGGGGTACAAGAGACCCAGTACTTC. This encodes CASAPSSGGVQETQYF.

The chain carries TRBV6-6 and TRBJ2-7; D uncertain. Between the trimmed V and J ends, which lost 2 bases and 3 bases, there was a span of 8 bases. The CDR3 covers 13 residues. Germline CDR1 MNHNY, CDR2 SVGAGI (reference sequence). Here the CDR3 reads CASSYAYLYEQYF. Written as DNA, the CDR3 is TGTGCCAGCAGTTACGCCTATCTCTACGAGCAGTACTTC.

The V call is TRBV5-1, the J call TRBJ1-3, with no clear D. Germline V gene sequence: CDR1 SGHRS, CDR2 YFSETQ. V was cut by 4 bases and J by 0 bases, with 11 bases left in between. The CDR3 has 15 amino acids. The CDR3 sequence is CASSRSVDSGNTIYF. The DNA of the CDR3 is TGCGCCAGCAGCCGGAGCGTAGACTCTGGAAACACCATATATTTT.

The genes are TRBV25-1 and TRBJ1-1, with TRBD1 matching over 7 bases. The CDR3 runs to 16 residues. V dropped 3 bases and J dropped 7; count of bases not matched to a gene: 14. In germline, CDR1 is MGHDK, CDR2 SYGVNS. CDR3 sequence reads: CASSEARDSVRFEAFF. The CDR3 DNA reads TGTGCCAGCAGTGAGGCCCGGGACAGCGTACGTTTTGAAGCTTTCTTT.

This clone turned up a few times. The chain carries TRBV19 and TRBJ2-7, with 10 bases aligning to TRBD2. V lost 3 bases, J lost 4 bases, and 9 bases stayed unmatched. The CDR3 has 16 residues. Germline assignment: CDR1 LNHDA and CDR2 SQIVND (reference sequence). CDR3 sequence reads: CASSMRSGGANYEQYF. The CDR3 bases are TGTGCCAGTAGTATGCGAAGCGGGGGGGCCAATTACGAGCAGTACTTC.